Listed below are T cell receptor beta chains from one sample, sequenced in a study of T cells in tuberculosis. The assay was immunoSEQ multiplex PCR, and TCRdb's table has in-frame clones only and misses some. The table shows 25,000 to 35,000 clones, with around 92% occurring only once. Here the sequenced sample was PBMCs, taken at tuberculosis diagnosis. Receptor source: an adult with tuberculosis. Both conserved end residues are part of each CDR3. The order of the fields is D gene, J gene, clone size, V gene, CDR3 protein, CDR3 DNA. D genes are given only for firm matches. Not every row has a clone size; where given, it reads once, few, many or a size class.

NA TRBJ1-2 NA TRBV6-1 CASSDDPDYYGYTF TGTGCCAGCAGTGATGACCCGGACTACTATGGCTACACCTTC
NA TRBJ1-2 NA TRBV20-1 CSAGGYTF TGCAGTGCCGGTGGCTACACCTTC
TRBD1 TRBJ1-5 NA TRBV6-6 CASRLQGYSNQPQHF TGTGCCAGCAGACTACAGGGGTATAGCAATCAGCCCCAGCATTTT
NA TRBJ1-4 NA TRBV25-1 CASSETRGEKLFF TGTGCCAGCAGTGAAACAAGGGGCGAAAAACTGTTTTTT
TRBD1 TRBJ2-2 NA TRBV11-2 CASSPDRGLFGELFF TGTGCCAGCAGCCCGGACAGGGGACTTTTCGGGGAGCTGTTTTTT
NA TRBJ2-3 NA TRBV1 CTSSPPSGYTDTQYF TGCACCAGCAGCCCCCCTAGCGGATACACAGATACGCAGTATTTT
NA TRBJ1-5 NA TRBV30 CAWSGGVPNQPQHF TGTGCCTGGAGTGGTGGAGTCCCCAATCAGCCCCAGCATTTT
TRBD1 TRBJ2-6 NA TRBV27 CASSLGQGAGGANVLTF TGTGCCAGCAGCTTGGGGCAGGGGGCGGGTGGGGCCAACGTCCTGACTTTC
NA TRBJ2-5 NA TRBV19 CASSMAERTGETQYF TGTGCCAGTAGTATGGCGGAACGCACCGGAGAGACCCAGTACTTC
NA TRBJ1-5 few TRBV30 CAWGGGSNQPQHF TGTGCCTGGGGCGGCGGTAGTAATCAGCCCCAGCATTTT
TRBD1 TRBJ2-5 NA TRBV11-2 CASSSIMTGEETQYF TGTGCCAGCAGCTCGATTATGACAGGGGAAGAGACCCAGTACTTC
TRBD1 TRBJ1-4 NA TRBV4-1 CASSHGPAGGVKLFF TGCGCCAGCAGCCACGGTCCGGCAGGGGGAGTTAAACTGTTTTTT
NA TRBJ2-7 NA TRBV5-1 CASSPVLDSEQYF TGCGCCAGCAGCCCGGTTCTTGATAGCGAGCAGTACTTC
NA TRBJ1-3 NA TRBV4-1 CASSLSGGSPKNTIYF TGCGCCAGCAGCCTCTCTGGGGGGTCTCCTAAAAACACCATATATTTT
NA TRBJ2-2 NA TRBV30 CAWSFGSNTGELFF TGTGCCTGGAGTTTTGGCAGTAACACCGGGGAGCTGTTTTTT
TRBD1 TRBJ2-7 NA TRBV5-6 CASSLGAGGSYEQYF TGTGCCAGCAGTCTCGGGGCAGGGGGCTCGTACGAGCAGTACTTC
NA TRBJ2-2 NA TRBV4-3 CASSRNPAREDGELFF TGCGCCAGCAGCCGAAACCCCGCCAGGGAGGACGGGGAGCTGTTTTTT
TRBD2 TRBJ2-2 NA TRBV6-1 CASSELAGVVTGELFF TGTGCCAGCAGTGAGCTAGCGGGAGTGGTCACCGGGGAGCTGTTTTTT
NA TRBJ1-2 NA TRBV7-2 CASSPRQSLLNRYGYTF TGTGCCAGCAGCCCCCGACAGTCTCTATTGAACCGCTATGGCTACACCTTC
NA TRBJ2-7 NA TRBV30 CAWSVIRVFPTVGDYEQYF TGTGCCTGGAGTGTAATTAGGGTTTTCCCTACAGTCGGGGATTACGAGCAGTACTTC
NA TRBJ2-7 NA TRBV7-2 CASSRTTYEQYF TGTGCCAGCAGCAGGACTACTTACGAGCAGTACTTC
TRBD1 TRBJ1-1 once TRBV18 CASSSAHGTGGYTEAFF TGTGCCAGCTCCTCGGCTCACGGGACAGGGGGATATACTGAAGCTTTCTTT
TRBD2 TRBJ2-1 NA TRBV19 CASSIVATGGPGNEQFF TGTGCCAGTAGTATAGTGGCTACGGGAGGGCCGGGGAATGAGCAGTTCTTC
TRBD2 TRBJ2-1 NA TRBV29-1 CSVDQTGGSGQFF TGCAGCGTTGATCAGACGGGGGGAAGTGGGCAGTTCTTC
NA TRBJ1-1 once TRBV20-1 CSALGWTEAFF TGCAGTGCTCTAGGTTGGACTGAAGCTTTCTTT
TRBD1 TRBJ2-5 NA TRBV25-1 CASIGPDRGETQYF TGTGCCAGCATCGGCCCCGACAGGGGTGAGACCCAGTACTTC
NA TRBJ2-7 NA TRBV28 CASSPRQDDYEQYF TGTGCCAGCAGCCCCAGACAGGATGACTACGAGCAGTACTTC
NA TRBJ1-5 few TRBV5-1 CASSLDGGGQPQHF TGCGCCAGCAGCCTGGACGGTGGGGGGCAGCCCCAGCATTTT
NA TRBJ2-1 NA TRBV21-1 CASRGLDEQFF TGTGCCAGCAGGGGACTAGATGAGCAGTTCTTC
NA TRBJ2-7 NA TRBV9 CASSASIGEQYF TGTGCCAGCAGCGCCTCAATCGGCGAGCAGTACTTC
TRBD1 TRBJ2-1 NA TRBV4-2 CASSQEVWDRGDNEQFF TGTGCCAGCAGCCAAGAAGTGTGGGACAGGGGGGACAATGAGCAGTTCTTC
NA TRBJ1-1 NA TRBV10-2 CASIRRQADTEAFF TGCGCCAGTATAAGAAGACAGGCCGACACTGAAGCTTTCTTT
NA TRBJ2-3 NA TRBV2 CASSPRGTRLVTQYF TGTGCCAGCAGTCCCCGGGGTACTAGGTTAGTGACGCAGTATTTT
NA TRBJ2-3 NA TRBV7-9 CASSLGSRRDSSTDTQYF TGTGCCAGCAGCTTAGGTTCGAGGCGGGACAGTAGCACAGATACGCAGTATTTT
NA TRBJ2-3 NA TRBV7-6 CASSPNGHVRGTDTQYF TGTGCCAGCAGCCCCAATGGACACGTCCGGGGCACAGATACGCAGTATTTT
TRBD2 TRBJ2-7 NA TRBV7-2 CASSFGTSRTYEQYF TGTGCCAGCAGCTTCGGGACTAGCAGAACCTACGAGCAGTACTTC
NA TRBJ1-1 NA TRBV5-1 CASSLPGQNTEAFF TGCGCCAGCAGCTTGCCGGGACAGAACACTGAAGCTTTCTTT
NA TRBJ2-2 once TRBV11-1 CASSLAGTQGVLFF TGTGCCAGCAGCTTAGCTGGCACACAGGGTGTGCTGTTTTTT
NA TRBJ1-3 NA TRBV18 CASSPNPNSGNTIYF TGTGCCAGCTCACCAAACCCTAACTCTGGAAACACCATATATTTT
NA TRBJ2-1 NA TRBV11-2 CASSLRQDISYNEQFF TGTGCCAGCAGCCTTCGACAGGACATCTCCTACAATGAGCAGTTCTTC
TRBD1 TRBJ1-2 NA TRBV6-5 CASSQTGRYGYTF TGTGCCAGCAGTCAGACAGGGAGATATGGCTACACCTTC
TRBD2 TRBJ2-1 NA TRBV6-6 CASSFALAGAYNEQFF TGTGCCAGCAGTTTCGCACTAGCGGGAGCTTACAATGAGCAGTTCTTC
TRBD2 TRBJ2-3 NA TRBV27 CASSLWGTSGRNPRDTQYF TGTGCCAGCAGTTTATGGGGGACTAGCGGGAGGAACCCACGGGATACGCAGTATTTT
TRBD2 TRBJ2-7 NA TRBV28 CASEGAGEGYEQYF TGTGCCAGCGAAGGGGCGGGAGAAGGCTACGAGCAGTACTTC
NA TRBJ2-5 NA TRBV29-1 CSVGGHLQETQYF TGCAGCGTAGGCGGACACCTCCAAGAGACCCAGTACTTC
NA TRBJ2-7 once TRBV10-2 CASSEVAPQTLEQYF TGCGCCAGCAGTGAGGTGGCCCCCCAGACTCTCGAGCAGTACTTC
NA TRBJ1-6 NA TRBV2 CASKTSDSLNSPLHF TGTGCCAGCAAAACATCGGACAGCCTTAATTCACCCCTCCACTTT
NA TRBJ1-3 NA TRBV5-1 CASSLEGLGRRSGNTIYF TGCGCCAGCAGCTTGGAGGGGCTCGGCCGACGCTCTGGAAACACCATATATTTT
TRBD1 TRBJ1-5 NA TRBV2 CASRPGQDFNQPQHF TGTGCCAGCAGACCGGGACAGGACTTCAATCAGCCCCAGCATTTT
TRBD2 TRBJ2-3 NA TRBV7-2 CASSTFQAGSTDTQYF TGTGCCAGCAGCACCTTCCAAGCGGGGTCCACAGATACGCAGTATTTT
NA TRBJ1-2 NA TRBV19 CASSKREAGIYGYTF TGTGCCAGTAGTAAAAGAGAGGCAGGGATCTATGGCTACACCTTC
TRBD2 TRBJ2-7 NA TRBV5-1 CASSLAGGLGYEQYF TGCGCCAGCAGCCTGGCGGGAGGACTTGGCTACGAGCAGTACTTC
NA TRBJ2-4 NA TRBV2 CASSLPIAKNIQYF TGTGCCAGCAGTCTACCTATAGCCAAAAACATTCAGTACTTC
TRBD1 TRBJ1-1 NA TRBV7-8 CASSFDRGNTEAFF TGTGCCAGCAGCTTCGACAGGGGGAACACTGAAGCTTTCTTT
TRBD2 TRBJ2-7 NA TRBV27 CASSLRTLAGTYEQYF TGTGCCAGCAGTTTAAGGACCCTAGCGGGAACCTACGAGCAGTACTTC
NA TRBJ1-1 NA TRBV18 CASSSDRNTEAFF TGTGCCAGCTCATCTGACAGAAACACTGAAGCTTTCTTT
TRBD2 TRBJ2-5 once TRBV9 CASSIHITGTSGRGVGTQYF TGTGCCAGCAGCATACATATAACCGGGACTAGCGGGCGAGGGGTTGGGACCCAGTACTTC
NA TRBJ1-5 NA TRBV5-1 CASSHIGDQPQHF TGCGCCAGCAGCCATATTGGAGATCAGCCCCAGCATTTT
NA TRBJ1-1 NA TRBV10-3 CAISESQGPMNTEAFF TGTGCCATCAGTGAGTCACAGGGCCCCATGAACACTGAAGCTTTCTTT
TRBD1 TRBJ2-7 NA TRBV5-6 CASSLSPTGGGEQYF TGTGCCAGCAGCTTAAGTCCTACAGGGGGCGGCGAGCAGTACTTC